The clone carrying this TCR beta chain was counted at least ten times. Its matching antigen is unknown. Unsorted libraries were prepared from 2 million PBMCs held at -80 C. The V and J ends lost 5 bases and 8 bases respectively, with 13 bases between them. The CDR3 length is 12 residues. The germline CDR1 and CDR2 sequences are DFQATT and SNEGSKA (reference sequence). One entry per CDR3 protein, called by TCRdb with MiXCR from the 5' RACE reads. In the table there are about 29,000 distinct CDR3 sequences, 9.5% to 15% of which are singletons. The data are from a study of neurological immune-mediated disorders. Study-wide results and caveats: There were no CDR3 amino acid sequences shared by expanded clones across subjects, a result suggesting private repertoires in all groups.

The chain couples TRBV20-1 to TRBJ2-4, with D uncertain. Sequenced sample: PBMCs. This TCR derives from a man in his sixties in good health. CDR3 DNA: TGCAGTGCTGCCCCGCCATTGGACATTCAGTACTTC. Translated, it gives CSAAPPLDIQYF.